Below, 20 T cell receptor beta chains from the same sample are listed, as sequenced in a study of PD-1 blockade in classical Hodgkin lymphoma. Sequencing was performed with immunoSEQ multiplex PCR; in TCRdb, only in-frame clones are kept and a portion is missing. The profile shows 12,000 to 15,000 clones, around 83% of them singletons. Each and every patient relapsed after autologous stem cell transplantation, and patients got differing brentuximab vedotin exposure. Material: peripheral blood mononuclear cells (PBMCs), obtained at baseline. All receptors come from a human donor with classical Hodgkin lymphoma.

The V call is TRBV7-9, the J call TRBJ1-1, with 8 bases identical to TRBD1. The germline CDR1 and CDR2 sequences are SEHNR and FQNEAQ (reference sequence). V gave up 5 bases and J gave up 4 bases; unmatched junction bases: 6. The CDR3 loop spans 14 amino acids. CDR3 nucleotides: TGTGCCAGCAGCAACAGGGGGTTTAGCACTGAAGCTTTCTTT. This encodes CASSNRGFSTEAFF.

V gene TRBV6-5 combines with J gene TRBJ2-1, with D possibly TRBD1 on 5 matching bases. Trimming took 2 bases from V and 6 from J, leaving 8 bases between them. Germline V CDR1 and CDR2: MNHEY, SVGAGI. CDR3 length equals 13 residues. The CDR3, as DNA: TGTGCCAGCAGTTACCAGGGTCCCAATGAGCAGTTCTTC. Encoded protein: CASSYQGPNEQFF.

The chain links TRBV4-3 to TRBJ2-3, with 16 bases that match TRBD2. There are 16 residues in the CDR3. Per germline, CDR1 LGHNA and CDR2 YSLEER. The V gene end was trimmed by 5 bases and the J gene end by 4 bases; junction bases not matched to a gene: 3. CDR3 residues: CASSIGTSGRADTQYF. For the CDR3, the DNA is TGCGCCAGCAGCATAGGGACTAGCGGGAGGGCAGATACGCAGTATTTT.

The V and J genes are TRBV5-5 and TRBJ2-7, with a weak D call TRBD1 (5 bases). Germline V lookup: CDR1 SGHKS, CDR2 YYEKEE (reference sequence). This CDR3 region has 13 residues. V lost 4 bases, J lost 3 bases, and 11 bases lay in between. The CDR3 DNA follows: TGTGCCAGCAGCCCCCGACAGTACTACGAGCAGTACTTC. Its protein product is CASSPRQYYEQYF.

CDR3 protein: CASSNVGRVGHGYTF. The CDR3, as DNA: TGTGCCAGCAGTAACGTCGGCAGGGTTGGGCATGGCTACACCTTC. The gene calls are TRBV27 and TRBJ1-2; a possible D gene is TRBD1 (5 bases). The CDR3 totals 15 residues. The germline gives CDR1 MNHEY, CDR2 SMNVEV (reference sequence). Trimming pared 5 bases from V and 6 bases from J, leaving 19 bases between.

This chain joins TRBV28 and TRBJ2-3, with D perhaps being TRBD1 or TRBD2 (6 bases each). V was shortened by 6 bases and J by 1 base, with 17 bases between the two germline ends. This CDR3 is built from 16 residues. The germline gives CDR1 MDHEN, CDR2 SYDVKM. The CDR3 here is CASSPAWGARTDTQYF. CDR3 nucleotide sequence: TGTGCCAGCAGCCCCGCTTGGGGGGCCCGCACAGATACGCAGTATTTT.

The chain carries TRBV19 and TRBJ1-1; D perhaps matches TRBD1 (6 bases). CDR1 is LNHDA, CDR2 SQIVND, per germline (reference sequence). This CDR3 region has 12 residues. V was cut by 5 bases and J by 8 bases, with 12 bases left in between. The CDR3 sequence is CASSQIGGEAFF. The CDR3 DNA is TGTGCCAGTAGTCAGATCGGGGGCGAAGCTTTCTTT.

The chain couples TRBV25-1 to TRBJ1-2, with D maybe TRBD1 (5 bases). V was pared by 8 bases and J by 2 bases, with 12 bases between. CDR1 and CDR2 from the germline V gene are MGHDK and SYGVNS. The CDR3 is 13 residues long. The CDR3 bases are TGTGCCAGCCAAGGGGTGCTCAACTATGGCTACACCTTC. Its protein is CASQGVLNYGYTF.

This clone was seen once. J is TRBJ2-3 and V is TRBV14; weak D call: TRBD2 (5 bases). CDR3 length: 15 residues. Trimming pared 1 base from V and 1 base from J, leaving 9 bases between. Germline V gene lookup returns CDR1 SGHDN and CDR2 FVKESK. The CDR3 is CASSQVAFGTDTQYF. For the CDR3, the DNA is TGTGCCAGCAGCCAAGTAGCGTTCGGCACAGATACGCAGTATTTT.

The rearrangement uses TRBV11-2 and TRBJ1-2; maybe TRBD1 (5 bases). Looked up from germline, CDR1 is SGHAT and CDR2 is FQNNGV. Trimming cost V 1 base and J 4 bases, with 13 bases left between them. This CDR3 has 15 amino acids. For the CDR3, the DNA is TGTGCCAGCAGCTTAGTGGGGGACCCGCTCTATGGCTACACCTTC. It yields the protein CASSLVGDPLYGYTF. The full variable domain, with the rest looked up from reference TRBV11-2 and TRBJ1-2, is EAGVAQSPRYKIIEKRQSVAFWCNPISGHATLYWYQQILGQGPKLLIQFQNNGVVDDSQLPKDRFSAERLKGVDSTLKIQPAKLEDSAVYLCASSLVGDPLYGYTFGSGTRLTVV.

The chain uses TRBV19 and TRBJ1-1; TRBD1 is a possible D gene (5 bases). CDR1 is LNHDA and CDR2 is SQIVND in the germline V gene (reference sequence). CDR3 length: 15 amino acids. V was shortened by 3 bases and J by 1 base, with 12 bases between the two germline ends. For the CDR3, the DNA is TGTGCCAGTAGTATGGGACCAGAGGGGAACACTGAAGCTTTCTTT. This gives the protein CASSMGPEGNTEAFF.

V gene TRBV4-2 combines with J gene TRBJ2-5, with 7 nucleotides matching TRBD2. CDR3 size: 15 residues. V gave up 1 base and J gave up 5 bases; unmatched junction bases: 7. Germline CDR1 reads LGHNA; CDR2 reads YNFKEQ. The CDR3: CASSQGGYGRETQYF. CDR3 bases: TGTGCCAGCAGCCAAGGGGGGTACGGGAGGGAGACCCAGTACTTC.

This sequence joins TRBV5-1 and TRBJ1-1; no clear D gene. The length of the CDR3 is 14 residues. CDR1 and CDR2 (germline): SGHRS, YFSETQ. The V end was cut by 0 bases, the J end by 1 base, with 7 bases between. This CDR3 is CASSLGHRNTEAFF. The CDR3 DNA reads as TGCGCCAGCAGCTTGGGGCACAGGAACACTGAAGCTTTCTTT.

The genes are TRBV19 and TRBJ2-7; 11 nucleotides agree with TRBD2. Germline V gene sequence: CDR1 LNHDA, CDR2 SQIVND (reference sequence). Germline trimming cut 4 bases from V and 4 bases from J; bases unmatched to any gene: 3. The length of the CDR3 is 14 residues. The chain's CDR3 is CASSKASGRYEQYF. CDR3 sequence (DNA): TGTGCCAGTAGTAAAGCTAGCGGGAGGTACGAGCAGTACTTC.

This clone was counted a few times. The CDR3 coding sequence is TGTGCCAGCAGTCTAGGGAGTCACACCGGGGAGCTGTTTTTT. Amino acid sequence: CASSLGSHTGELFF. The chain uses TRBV27 and TRBJ2-2; TRBD2 might be the D (5 bases). The length of the CDR3 is 14 residues. Per germline, CDR1 MNHEY and CDR2 SMNVEV (reference sequence). Trimming stripped 5 bases from V and 3 bases from J, with 10 bases between.

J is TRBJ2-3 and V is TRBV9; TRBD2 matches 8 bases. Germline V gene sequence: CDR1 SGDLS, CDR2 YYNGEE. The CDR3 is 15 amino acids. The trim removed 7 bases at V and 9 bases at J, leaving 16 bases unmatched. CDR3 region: CASAPPSGSLGTQYF. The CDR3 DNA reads TGTGCCAGCGCTCCCCCCAGCGGGAGTCTAGGGACGCAGTATTTT.

CDR3 in amino acids: CASSPTPGQNGYTF. Written as DNA, the CDR3 is TGTGCCAGCAGCCCCACCCCCGGACAGAATGGCTACACCTTC. This sequence joins TRBV7-9 and TRBJ1-2; a weak D match, TRBD1 (6 bases). Between the trimmed V and J ends, which lost 5 bases and 6 bases, there was a span of 16 bases. The CDR3 runs to 14 residues. The V gene's germline CDR1 is SEHNR and CDR2 FQNEAQ (reference sequence).

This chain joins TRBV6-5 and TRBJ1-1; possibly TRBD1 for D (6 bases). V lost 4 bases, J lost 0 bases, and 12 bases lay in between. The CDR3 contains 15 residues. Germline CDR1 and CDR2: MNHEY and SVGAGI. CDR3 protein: CASSSRQDLNTEAFF. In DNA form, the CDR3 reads TGTGCCAGCAGTTCCCGACAGGACCTGAACACTGAAGCTTTCTTT.

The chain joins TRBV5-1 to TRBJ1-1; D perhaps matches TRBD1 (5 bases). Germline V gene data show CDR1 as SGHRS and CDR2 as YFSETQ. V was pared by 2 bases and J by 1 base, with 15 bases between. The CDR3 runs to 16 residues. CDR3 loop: CASSFAPGTGNTEAFF. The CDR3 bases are TGCGCCAGCAGCTTTGCACCCGGGACGGGGAACACTGAAGCTTTCTTT.

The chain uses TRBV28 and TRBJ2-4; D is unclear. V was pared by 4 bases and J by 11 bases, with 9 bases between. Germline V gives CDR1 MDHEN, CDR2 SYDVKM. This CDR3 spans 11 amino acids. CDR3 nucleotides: TGTGCCAGCAGTTCCATGAAATTTCAGTACTTC. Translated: CASSSMKFQYF.